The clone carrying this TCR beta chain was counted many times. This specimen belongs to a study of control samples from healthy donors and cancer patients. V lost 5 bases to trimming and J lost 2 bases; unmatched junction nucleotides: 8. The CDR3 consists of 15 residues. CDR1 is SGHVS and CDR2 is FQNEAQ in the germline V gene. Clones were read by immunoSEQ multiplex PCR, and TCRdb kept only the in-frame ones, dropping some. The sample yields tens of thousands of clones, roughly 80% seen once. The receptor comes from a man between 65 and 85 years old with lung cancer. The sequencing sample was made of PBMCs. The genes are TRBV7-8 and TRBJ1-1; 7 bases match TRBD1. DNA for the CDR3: TGTGCCAGCAGCGCTTGGACAGGCGGAAACACTGAAGCTTTCTTT. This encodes CASSAWTGGNTEAFF.